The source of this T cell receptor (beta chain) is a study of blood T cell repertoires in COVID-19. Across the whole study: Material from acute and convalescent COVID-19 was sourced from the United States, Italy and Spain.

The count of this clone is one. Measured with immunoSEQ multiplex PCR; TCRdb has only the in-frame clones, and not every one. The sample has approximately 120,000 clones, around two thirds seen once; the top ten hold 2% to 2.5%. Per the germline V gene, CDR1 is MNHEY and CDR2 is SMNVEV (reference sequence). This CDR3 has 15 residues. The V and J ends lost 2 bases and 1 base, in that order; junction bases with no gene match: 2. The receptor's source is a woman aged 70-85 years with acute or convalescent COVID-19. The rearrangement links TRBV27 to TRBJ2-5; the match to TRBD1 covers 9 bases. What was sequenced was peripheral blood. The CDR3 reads CASSLGQGPQETQYF. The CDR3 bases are TGTGCCAGCAGTTTAGGACAGGGGCCCCAAGAGACCCAGTACTTC.